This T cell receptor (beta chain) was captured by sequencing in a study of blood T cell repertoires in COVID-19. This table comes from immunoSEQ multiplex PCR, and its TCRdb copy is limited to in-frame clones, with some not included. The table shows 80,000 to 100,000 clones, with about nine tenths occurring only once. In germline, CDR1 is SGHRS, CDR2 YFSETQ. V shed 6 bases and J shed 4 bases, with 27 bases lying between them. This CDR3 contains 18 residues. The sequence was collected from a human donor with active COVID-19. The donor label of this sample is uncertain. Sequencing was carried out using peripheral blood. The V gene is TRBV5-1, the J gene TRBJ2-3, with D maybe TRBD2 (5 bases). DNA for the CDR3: TGCGCCAGCACTTCCGTCGACGGACTTTTTTCTTGGGCAGATACGCAGTATTTT. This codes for CASTSVDGLFSWADTQYF.